This T cell receptor beta chain emerged from a study of T cells in women clearing cervical HPV infection. Study context: Cases' blood sampling followed lesion detection by median around 160 days (90 to 200).

Germline CDR1 SNHLY, CDR2 FYNNEI. The CDR3 has 11 residues. Produced via immunoSEQ multiplex PCR; TCRdb's table is partial and in-frame only. The specimen's table records about 20,000 clones. Points from the study as a whole: Richness plus V gene abundances separated cases from controls with AUC approximately 0.78.

To note about this clone: Its matching antigen is unknown. The read halts 3 residues ahead of the CDR3 end, with the missing end drawn from the germline J gene.

The sequenced sample was blood buffy coat. The clonotype comes from a woman between 18 and 70 years old with a cervical HPV16 infection that either progressed to CIN3+ or cleared (not recorded which). The gene calls are TRBV2 and TRBJ2-3, with a weak D call TRBD1 (7 bases). The CDR3 protein is CASSRGETQYF. CDR3 DNA, as far as it was read: TGTGCCAGCAGCAGGGGGGAGACG.